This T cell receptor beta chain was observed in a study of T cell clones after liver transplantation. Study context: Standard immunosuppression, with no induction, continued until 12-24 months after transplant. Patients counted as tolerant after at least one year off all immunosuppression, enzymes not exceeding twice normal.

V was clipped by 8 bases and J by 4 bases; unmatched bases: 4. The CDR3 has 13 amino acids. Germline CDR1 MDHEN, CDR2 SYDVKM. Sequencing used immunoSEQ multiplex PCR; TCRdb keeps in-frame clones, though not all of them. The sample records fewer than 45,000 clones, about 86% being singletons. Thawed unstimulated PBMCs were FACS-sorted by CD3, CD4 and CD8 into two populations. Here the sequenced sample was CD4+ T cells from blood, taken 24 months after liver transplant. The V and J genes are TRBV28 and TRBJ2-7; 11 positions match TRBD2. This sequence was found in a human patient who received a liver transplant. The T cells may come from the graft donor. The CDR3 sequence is CASSTSGIYEQYF. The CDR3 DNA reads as TGTGCCAGCTCGACTAGCGGGATATACGAGCAGTACTTC.